This passage covers 26 T cell receptor beta chains from one sample sequenced in a study of somatic mutations in cytotoxic T cells in rheumatoid arthritis. Sequencing was performed with immunoSEQ multiplex PCR; in TCRdb, only in-frame clones are kept and a portion is missing. The data contain approximately 24,000 clones, roughly four fifths of them singletons. Sequenced input: CD8+ T cells sorted from blood. The source is a woman between 18 and 29 years old in good health.

The rearrangement links TRBV27 to TRBJ2-5; 10 bases agree with TRBD1. The V gene end was trimmed by 5 bases and the J gene end by 6 bases; junction bases not matched to a gene: 3. Per the germline V gene, CDR1 is MNHEY and CDR2 is SMNVEV (reference sequence). The CDR3 has 13 amino acids. For the CDR3, the DNA is TGTGCCAGCAGTGGGACAGGGGCCAAGACCCAGTACTTC. Translation: CASSGTGAKTQYF.

The rearrangement joins TRBV5-6 to TRBJ2-1, with D unresolved. The CDR3 runs 12 residues. The V end lost 3 bases, the J end lost 10 bases, and 11 bases lay between the germline ends. The germline V gene encodes CDR1 SGHDT and CDR2 YYEEEE. CDR3 region: CASSWEGREQFF. DNA for the CDR3: TGTGCCAGCAGCTGGGAAGGGCGGGAGCAGTTCTTC.

V usage is TRBV15 and J usage is TRBJ2-7, with D possibly TRBD2 on 5 matching bases. V was cut by 0 bases and J by 9 bases, with 12 bases left in between. Germline loops: CDR1 LNHNV, CDR2 YYDKDF (reference sequence). This CDR3 contains 13 residues. CDR3 sequence reads: CATSRDTARGQYF. DNA of the CDR3: TGTGCCACCAGCAGAGACACTGCCCGGGGGCAGTACTTC.

The V and J genes are TRBV7-9 and TRBJ2-1, with no clear D. Germline assignment: CDR1 SEHNR and CDR2 FQNEAQ (reference sequence). The CDR3 extends over 15 amino acids. V lost 5 bases and J 5 bases, leaving 16 bases between the germline ends. Here the CDR3 DNA reads TGTGCCAGCAGCCCCTCGGGCGTTAAAGACAATGAGCAGTTCTTC. The encoded protein is CASSPSGVKDNEQFF. Based on the CDR3 plus reference TRBV7-9 and TRBJ2-1, the full variable domain is DTGVSQNPRHKITKRGQNVTFRCDPISEHNRLYWYRQTLGQGPEFLTYFQNEAQLEKSRLLSDRFSAERPKGSFSTLEIQRTEQGDSAMYLCASSPSGVKDNEQFFGPGTRLTVL.

The rearrangement uses TRBV9 and TRBJ2-2, with no clear D. Trimming removed 0 bases from V and 8 bases from J, with 5 bases in between. The CDR3 runs to 12 residues. CDR1 and CDR2 from the germline V gene are SGDLS and YYNGEE. CDR3 sequence reads: CASSVDGGELFF. CDR3 bases: TGTGCCAGCAGCGTAGATGGGGGGGAGCTGTTTTTT. Combining the CDR3 with reference TRBV9 and TRBJ2-2 gives the whole variable domain DSGVTQTPKHLITATGQRVTLRCSPRSGDLSVYWYQQSLDQGLQFLIQYYNGEERAKGNILERFSAQQFPDLHSELNLSSLELGDSALYFCASSVDGGELFFGEGSRLTVL.

The chain links TRBV13 to TRBJ2-7; D gene uncertain. The V gene's germline CDR1 is PRHDT and CDR2 FYEKMQ (reference sequence). The CDR3 runs 12 residues. Trimming took 5 bases from V and 9 from J, leaving 14 bases between them. CDR3 coding DNA: TGTGCCAGCAGCCAGGACGGCGTGCGGCAGTACTTC. As protein: CASSQDGVRQYF.

In this sample, this clone turned up a few times. The V gene is TRBV5-6, the J gene TRBJ1-2, with a possible D match to TRBD1 (5 bases). V shed 4 bases and J shed 4 bases, with 20 bases lying between them. Germline V gene lookup returns CDR1 SGHDT and CDR2 YYEEEE. The CDR3 sequence is 16 residues long. The CDR3 region has the DNA TGTGCCAGCAGCGCAGGATCCCAGGGTGATCTCTATGGCTACACCTTC. Protein sequence: CASSAGSQGDLYGYTF.

The chain joins TRBV28 to TRBJ2-3; 10 bases map to TRBD2. J gave up 1 base and V 8 bases, and 12 bases lay outside the gene matches. The CDR3 sequence is 17 residues long. CDR1 is MDHEN and CDR2 is SYDVKM in the germline V gene. The CDR3 DNA reads TGTGCCAGCGACACTAGCGGGACGGTGGGGGGCACAGATACGCAGTATTTT. It yields the protein CASDTSGTVGGTDTQYF. Full variable domain (rest looked up from reference TRBV28 and TRBJ2-3): DVKVTQSSRYLVKRTGEKVFLECVQDMDHENMFWYRQDPGLGLRLIYFSYDVKMKEKGDIPEGYSVSREKKERFSLILESASTNQTSMYLCASDTSGTVGGTDTQYFGPGTRLTVL.

This clone was recorded only once. This chain connects TRBV29-1 to TRBJ1-4; TRBD1 aligns across 7 bases. The germline CDR1 and CDR2 sequences are SQVTM and ANQGSEA. CDR3 length equals 13 residues. V shed 7 bases, J shed 4 bases, and the junction held 6 bases outside the gene matches. The CDR3, as DNA: TGCAGCGCTGTCGGGACAGTTAATGAAAAACTGTTTTTT. Protein product: CSAVGTVNEKLFF.

This clone was observed a few times. The chain recombines TRBV6-5 with TRBJ2-7, with a tentative D call TRBD1 (5 bases). Germline CDR1 is MNHEY and CDR2 is SVGAGI. Trimming took off 2 bases at V and 0 bases at J, with 11 bases between the two ends. The CDR3 contains 15 residues. In DNA form, the CDR3 reads TGTGCCAGCAGTTACGGTGGAGACAGCTCCTACGAGCAGTACTTC. Amino acid sequence: CASSYGGDSSYEQYF.

The V and J genes are TRBV7-9 and TRBJ2-7; D not certain. The CDR3 length is 12 residues. V was trimmed by 4 bases and J by 5 bases, leaving 9 bases between them. Germline CDR1 is SEHNR and CDR2 is FQNEAQ (reference sequence). The CDR3 sequence: CASSSLAHEQYF. Here the CDR3 DNA reads TGTGCCAGCAGCTCCCTGGCCCACGAGCAGTACTTC.

The chain uses TRBV4-1 and TRBJ2-2; 10 bases line up with TRBD2. This CDR3 is 14 amino acids long. Germline trimming cut 4 bases from V and 8 bases from J; bases unmatched to any gene: 4. Germline CDR1 MGHRA, CDR2 YSYEKL. The CDR3 spells CASSPGTSVGELFF. The CDR3 nucleotides are TGCGCCAGCAGCCCCGGGACTAGCGTGGGGGAGCTGTTTTTT.

The chain has TRBV27 and TRBJ1-4; D possibly corresponds to TRBD1 (6 bases). There are 15 residues in the CDR3. Germline CDR1 and CDR2: MNHEY and SMNVEV (reference sequence). The V end was cut by 5 bases, the J end by 6 bases, with 16 bases between. This chain's CDR3 is CASSRGAVGDEKLFF. The DNA of the CDR3 is TGTGCCAGCAGTCGGGGGGCCGTGGGGGATGAAAAACTGTTTTTT.

This sequence joins TRBV15 and TRBJ2-5; D unresolved. The CDR3 is 14 amino acids. Germline-derived CDR1 and CDR2 are LNHNV and YYDKDF (reference sequence). Trimming cost V 1 base and J 7 bases, with 13 bases left between them. The CDR3 bases are TGTGCCACCAGCAGAGCTGGGGAAGGTGGGACCCAGTACTTC. Translated, it gives CATSRAGEGGTQYF.

The rearrangement links TRBV5-6 to TRBJ2-5; tentative D call: TRBD1 (5 bases). Germline V CDR1 and CDR2: SGHDT, YYEEEE. Trimming removed 2 bases at V and 4 bases at J, with 9 bases between. The CDR3 runs 13 residues. CDR3 loop: CASSFDSAETQYF. CDR3 coding DNA: TGTGCCAGCAGCTTTGACAGTGCAGAGACCCAGTACTTC. The whole variable domain, filled in from reference TRBV5-6 and TRBJ2-5, reads DAGVTQSPTHLIKTRGQQVTLRCSPKSGHDTVSWYQQALGQGPQFIFQYYEEEERQRGNFPDRFSGHQFPNYSSELNVNALLLGDSALYLCASSFDSAETQYFGPGTRLLVL.

The count of this clone is one. V usage is TRBV19 and J usage is TRBJ1-1; D possibly corresponds to TRBD1 (5 bases). The CDR3 loop spans 12 amino acids. V was cut by 8 bases and J by 8 bases, with 15 bases left in between. Germline-derived CDR1 and CDR2 are LNHDA and SQIVND (reference sequence). The CDR3 protein is CASVGDATEAFF. The CDR3 DNA reads TGTGCCAGTGTGGGGGACGCGACCGAAGCTTTCTTT.

This clone turned up a few times. The rearrangement joins TRBV6-1 to TRBJ2-7; unclear D gene. The V gene lost 3 bases and the J gene lost 3 bases, with 12 bases spanning the gap. Looked up from germline, CDR1 is MNHNS and CDR2 is SASEGT. CDR3 size: 14 residues. For the CDR3, the DNA is TGTGCCAGCAGTGAGTCGCCCGTCGGCTACGAGCAGTACGTC. Residues: CASSESPVGYEQYV.

This chain joins TRBV27 and TRBJ2-7, with D possibly matching TRBD2 (6 bases). The CDR3 spans 15 residues. V was clipped by 2 bases and J by 2 bases, with 13 bases between them. From germline, CDR1 is MNHEY and CDR2 SMNVEV (reference sequence). The CDR3 region is CASSLSREVAYEQYF. In DNA form, the CDR3 reads TGTGCCAGCAGTTTAAGTAGGGAGGTCGCCTACGAGCAGTACTTC.

The V gene is TRBV28, the J gene TRBJ2-7; 7 bases align to TRBD1. Losses at the gene ends were 4 bases for V and 2 bases for J; bases not matched to a gene: 8. The CDR3 totals 15 residues. The V gene's germline CDR1 is MDHEN and CDR2 SYDVKM. CDR3 amino acids: CASSSYGDSAYEQYV. The CDR3 DNA is TGTGCCAGCAGTTCTTATGGGGACAGTGCCTACGAGCAGTACGTC.

Comments on this clone: The junction and the germline gene differ at one end; a read error may be behind it. Within the sample, other DNA sequences also encode this same CDR3. The rearrangement uses TRBV15 and TRBJ1-1; tentatively, D is TRBD1 (6 bases). The CDR3 runs 14 residues. Germline V lookup: CDR1 LNHNV, CDR2 YYDKDF (reference sequence). CDR3 bases: TGTGCCACTAGGATCAGGGGAACGGGAACTGAGGCTTTCTTT. This codes for CATRIRGTGTEAFF.

The chain joins TRBV28 to TRBJ2-7; 11 nucleotides line up with TRBD1. With 5 bases clipped from V and 1 base from J, the junction kept 10 bases outside the gene matches. This CDR3 spans 17 amino acids. Germline CDR1 reads MDHEN; CDR2 reads SYDVKM. Here the CDR3 DNA reads TGTGCCAGCAGTCCGAGGACAGGGGGCATCCCGTCCTACGAGCAGTACTTC. This sequence encodes CASSPRTGGIPSYEQYF.

CDR3 loop: CASRGPGTEAFF. The DNA of the CDR3 is TGTGCCAGCAGGGGTCCCGGCACTGAAGCTTTCTTT. The chain employs TRBV27 and TRBJ1-1, with D unresolved. With 6 bases removed from V and 4 bases from J, the gap between germline ends came to 9 bases. Germline lookup yields CDR1 MNHEY and CDR2 SMNVEV (reference sequence). The CDR3 spans 12 residues.

The chain has TRBV27 and TRBJ2-5, with D possibly called TRBD1 or TRBD2 (5 bases each). The CDR3 is 15 residues long. Germline V gives CDR1 MNHEY, CDR2 SMNVEV (reference sequence). The V end lost 8 bases, the J end lost 1 base, and 17 bases lay between the germline ends. This CDR3 reads CASRGLAFFQETQYF. The CDR3 region has the DNA TGTGCCAGCCGGGGCTTAGCATTCTTCCAAGAGACCCAGTACTTC.

This clone has just a few counts. This rearrangement joins TRBV7-6 to TRBJ2-7; D remains ambiguous. CDR3 length: 11 residues. Germline assignment: CDR1 SGHVS and CDR2 FNYEAQ. V lost 5 bases and J lost 4, with 6 bases in between. DNA of the CDR3: TGTGCCAGCAGCCCTGGGTACGAGCAGTACTTC. Translation gives CASSPGYEQYF. Using reference TRBV7-6 and TRBJ2-7 for the parts outside the CDR3, the full variable domain is GAGVSQSPRYKVTKRGQDVALRCDPISGHVSLYWYRQALGQGPEFLTYFNYEAQQDKSGLPNDRFSAERPEGSISTLTIQRTEQRDSAMYRCASSPGYEQYFGPGTRLTVT.

The chain couples TRBV7-9 to TRBJ1-6; D uncertain. CDR3 size: 16 residues. Trimming stripped 1 base from V and 7 bases from J, with 14 bases between. The germline V gene encodes CDR1 SEHNR and CDR2 FQNEAQ (reference sequence). DNA of the CDR3: TGTGCCAGCAGCTTAGGGGCCCCTAACGGCAATTCACCCCTCCACTTT. It translates to CASSLGAPNGNSPLHF. Full variable domain (rest looked up from reference TRBV7-9 and TRBJ1-6): DTGVSQNPRHKITKRGQNVTFRCDPISEHNRLYWYRQTLGQGPEFLTYFQNEAQLEKSRLLSDRFSAERPKGSFSTLEIQRTEQGDSAMYLCASSLGAPNGNSPLHFGNGTRLTVT.

This sequence joins TRBV4-2 and TRBJ1-3; D is unclear. The germline gives CDR1 LGHNA, CDR2 YNFKEQ. V was pared by 4 bases and J by 0 bases, with 16 bases between. There are 17 residues in the CDR3. CDR3 in amino acids: CASSPKGEGSSGNTIYF. The DNA of the CDR3 is TGTGCCAGCAGCCCCAAGGGTGAAGGGAGCTCTGGAAACACCATATATTTT.